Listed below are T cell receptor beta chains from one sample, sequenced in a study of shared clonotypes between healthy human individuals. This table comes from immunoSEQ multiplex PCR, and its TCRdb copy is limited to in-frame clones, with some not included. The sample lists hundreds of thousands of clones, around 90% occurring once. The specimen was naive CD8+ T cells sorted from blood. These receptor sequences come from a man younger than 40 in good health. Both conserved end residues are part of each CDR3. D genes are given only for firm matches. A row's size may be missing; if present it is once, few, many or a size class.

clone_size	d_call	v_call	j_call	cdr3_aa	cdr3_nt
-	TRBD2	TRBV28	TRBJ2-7	CASSPGTSGMRDEQYF	TGTGCCAGCTCTCCCGGGACTAGCGGGATGAGGGACGAGCAGTACTTC
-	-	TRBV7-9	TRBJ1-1	CASSFGPALMNTEAFF	TGTGCCAGCAGCTTTGGTCCAGCACTCATGAACACTGAAGCTTTCTTT
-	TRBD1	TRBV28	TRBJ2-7	CASLPGQGSHEQYF	TGTGCCAGCCTGCCGGGACAGGGGTCCCACGAGCAGTACTTC
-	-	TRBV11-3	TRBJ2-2	CASSSDPPWNRSNTGELFF	TGTGCCAGCAGTAGCGACCCTCCCTGGAACAGGAGTAACACCGGGGAGCTGTTTTTT
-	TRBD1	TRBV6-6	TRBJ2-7	CASSYGTGGYEQYF	TGTGCCAGCAGTTACGGGACAGGGGGCTACGAGCAGTACTTC
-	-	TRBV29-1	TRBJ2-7	CSGCLTGERYEQYF	TGCAGCGGGTGTTTAACGGGAGAGAGATACGAGCAGTACTTC
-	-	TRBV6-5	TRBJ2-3	CASRIGGTDTQYF	TGTGCCAGCAGGATAGGAGGGACAGATACGCAGTATTTT
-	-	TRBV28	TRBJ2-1	CASSLSSAHNEQFF	TGTGCCAGCAGTTTATCTAGCGCACACAATGAGCAGTTCTTC
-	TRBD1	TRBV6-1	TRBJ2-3	CASSLTGGTDTQYF	TGTGCCAGCAGTTTGACAGGGGGCACAGATACGCAGTATTTT
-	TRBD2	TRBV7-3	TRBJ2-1	CASSGISSGRSPNEQFF	TGTGCCAGCAGCGGAATCTCTAGCGGGAGGTCTCCTAATGAGCAGTTCTTC
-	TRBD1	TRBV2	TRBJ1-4	CASRTGAATNEKLFF	TGTGCCAGTCGGACAGGGGCAGCAACTAATGAAAAACTGTTTTTT
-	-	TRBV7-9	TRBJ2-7	CASSFPDSTYEQYF	TGTGCCAGCAGCTTTCCGGACTCGACCTACGAGCAGTACTTC
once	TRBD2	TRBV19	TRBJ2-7	CASSGLAGSVYEQYF	TGTGCCAGTAGTGGTCTAGCGGGATCAGTCTACGAGCAGTACTTC
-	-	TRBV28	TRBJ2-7	CASSLWGREQYF	TGTGCCAGCAGTTTATGGGGCAGGGAGCAGTACTTC
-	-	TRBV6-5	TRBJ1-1	CASSWDSDDTEAFF	TGTGCCAGCAGTTGGGACTCGGATGACACTGAAGCTTTCTTT
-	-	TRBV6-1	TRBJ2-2	CASSEAVRVKYTGELFF	TGTGCCAGCAGTGAAGCGGTTAGGGTCAAGTATACCGGGGAGCTGTTTTTT
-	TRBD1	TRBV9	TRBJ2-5	CASRPPGQQETQYF	TGTGCCAGCAGACCGCCGGGACAGCAAGAGACCCAGTACTTC
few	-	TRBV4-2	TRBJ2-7	CASSEEGEYEQYF	TGTGCCAGCAGCGAAGAGGGGGAATACGAGCAGTACTTC
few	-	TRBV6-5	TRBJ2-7	CASSLGQAGGAEQYF	TGTGCCAGCAGTCTAGGACAGGCCGGGGGTGCTGAGCAGTACTTC
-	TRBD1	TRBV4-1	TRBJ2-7	CASSQAPGQGPYEQYF	TGCGCCAGCAGCCAAGCGCCCGGACAGGGCCCCTACGAGCAGTACTTC
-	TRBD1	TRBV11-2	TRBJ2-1	CASSSRTGGNNEQFF	TGTGCCAGCAGCTCGCGGACAGGGGGGAACAATGAGCAGTTCTTC
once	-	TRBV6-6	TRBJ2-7	CASSPPFGQGPYEQYF	TGTGCCAGCAGTCCCCCGTTTGGGCAGGGCCCCTACGAGCAGTACTTC
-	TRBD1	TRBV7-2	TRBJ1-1	CASSQGSGTGFVAFF	TGTGCCAGCAGCCAGGGATCCGGGACAGGGTTTGTAGCTTTCTTT
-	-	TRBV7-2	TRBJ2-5	CASSLGVGGKGETQYF	TGTGCCAGCAGCTTAGGCGTAGGGGGAAAGGGGGAGACCCAGTACTTC